This is a list of T cell receptor beta chains from one sample in a study of beta chain features in type 1 diabetes. The protocol was immunoSEQ multiplex PCR, while the TCRdb copy is restricted to in-frame clones and leaves out a portion. Of hundreds of thousands of clones listed, roughly 15% are singletons. What was sequenced was naive CD4+ T cells from blood. These receptors all stem from a man aged 18 to 30 in good health. Both conserved end residues are part of each CDR3. D genes are given only for firm matches. Expanded clones get a size class; other rows say once, few or many, or leave the size out.

V gene,clone size,D gene,J gene,CDR3 protein,CDR3 DNA
TRBV4-2,-,TRBD2,TRBJ2-3,CASSQGREGGDTQYF,TGTGCCAGCAGCCAAGGACGGGAGGGAGGGGATACGCAGTATTTT
TRBV6-5,few,TRBD1,TRBJ2-5,CASRGQGVAEETQYF,TGTGCCAGCAGGGGTCAGGGGGTGGCCGAAGAGACCCAGTACTTC
TRBV10-3,-,TRBD1,TRBJ1-5,CAISGTGGEDQPQHF,TGTGCCATCAGTGGGACAGGGGGAGAGGATCAGCCCCAGCATTTT
TRBV5-1,few,-,TRBJ2-5,CASSLDGEQYF,TGCGCCAGCAGCTTGGACGGGGAGCAGTACTTC
TRBV5-1,-,-,TRBJ2-3,CASTLRGRTSTDTQYF,TGCGCCAGCACCCTTCGGGGGAGGACAAGCACAGATACGCAGTATTTT
TRBV19,few,-,TRBJ1-1,CASAQLFMNTEAFF,TGTGCCTCAGCGCAGCTATTCATGAACACTGAAGCTTTCTTT
TRBV15,few,TRBD1,TRBJ1-2,CATSREYGTGINYGYTF,TGTGCCACCAGCAGAGAGTACGGGACAGGGATTAACTATGGCTACACCTTC
TRBV29-1,few,-,TRBJ1-1,CSVMVQLMNTEAFF,TGCAGCGTTATGGTGCAGCTCATGAACACTGAAGCTTTCTTT
TRBV7-9,few,TRBD1,TRBJ2-2,CASSLVTGQVGTGELFF,TGTGCCAGCAGCTTAGTGACGGGACAGGTCGGCACCGGGGAGCTGTTTTTT
TRBV6-1,-,-,TRBJ2-7,CASSAPGTPGYEQYF,TGTGCCAGCAGTGCCCCCGGGACGCCGGGCTACGAGCAGTACTTC
TRBV27,-,-,TRBJ1-3,CASSLGQWAPGNTIYF,TGTGCCAGCAGTTTGGGGCAGTGGGCGCCTGGAAACACCATATATTTT
TRBV25-1,-,-,TRBJ1-4,CASRGDLGKLFF,TGTGCCAGCAGGGGGGATCTAGGAAAACTGTTTTTT
TRBV5-4,-,TRBD2,TRBJ2-1,CASSLGSGNANEQFF,TGTGCCAGCAGCTTGGGCAGCGGGAATGCTAATGAGCAGTTCTTC
TRBV20-1,once,-,TRBJ2-1,CRAERYNEQFF,TGCAGGGCGGAACGGTACAATGAGCAGTTCTTC
TRBV5-1,few,-,TRBJ2-7,CASNRDPYYEQYF,TGCGCCAGCAACAGGGACCCCTACTACGAGCAGTACTTC
TRBV6-5,-,-,TRBJ1-1,CASSLPGSGAGAFF,TGTGCCAGCAGCCTCCCCGGGAGTGGGGCTGGGGCTTTCTTT
TRBV20-1,-,-,TRBJ1-1,CRVYRVGAFF,TGCAGAGTTTACAGGGTTGGAGCTTTCTTT
TRBV10-3,few,-,TRBJ1-3,CAITPDRSVSGNTIYF,TGTGCCATCACTCCGGACCGGAGTGTCTCTGGAAACACCATATATTTT
TRBV30,few,TRBD1,TRBJ1-5,CAWRGQGNQPQHF,TGTGCCTGGAGAGGACAGGGGAATCAGCCCCAGCATTTT
TRBV14,few,-,TRBJ2-3,CASSQESLVSFLLDTQYF,TGTGCCAGCAGCCAAGAAAGCCTCGTGAGCTTCTTGTTGGATACGCAGTATTTT
TRBV6-5,-,-,TRBJ1-1,CASRYEDRMNTEAFF,TGTGCCAGCAGATACGAAGATAGGATGAACACTGAAGCTTTCTTT
TRBV5-1,-,TRBD1,TRBJ2-7,CASSLPGQGYVEYF,TGCGCCAGCAGCCTGCCGGGACAGGGGTACGTGGAGTACTTC
TRBV5-1,-,-,TRBJ2-5,CASSPRRVWEETQYF,TGCGCCAGCAGCCCACGAAGAGTGTGGGAAGAGACCCAGTACTTC
TRBV10-3,-,-,TRBJ2-7,CAISENGYEQYF,TGTGCCATCAGTGAGAACGGCTACGAGCAGTACTTC
TRBV11-2,few,-,TRBJ2-7,CASSPIVPEQYF,TGTGCCAGCAGCCCTATTGTTCCCGAGCAGTACTTC
TRBV4-2,few,TRBD2,TRBJ2-3,CASSQGLAGVSSDTQYF,TGTGCCAGCAGCCAAGGACTAGCGGGAGTCTCGTCAGATACGCAGTATTTT
TRBV4-3,-,TRBD1,TRBJ2-7,CASSRDSRYEQYF,TGCGCCAGCAGCCGGGACAGTAGATACGAGCAGTACTTC
TRBV7-2,-,-,TRBJ1-1,CASSLWVADTEAFF,TGTGCCAGCAGCTTATGGGTGGCGGACACTGAAGCTTTCTTT
TRBV2,few,-,TRBJ2-4,CASRGTAWGTSPAKNIQYF,TGTGCCAGCAGGGGTACAGCGTGGGGAACCTCACCAGCCAAAAACATTCAGTACTTC
TRBV29-1,-,-,TRBJ2-7,CSVDHGTYEQYF,TGCAGCGTTGATCATGGGACCTACGAGCAGTACTTC
TRBV9,once,TRBD1,TRBJ1-4,CASSVGGQSRNEKLFF,TGTGCCAGCAGCGTAGGGGGACAGTCGCGAAATGAAAAACTGTTTTTT
TRBV28,many,-,TRBJ1-4,CASSPRGKLFF,TGTGCCAGCAGCCCCCGAGGAAAACTGTTTTTT
TRBV4-3,few,TRBD1,TRBJ1-4,CASSQDWTGTTEKLFF,TGCGCCAGCAGCCAAGACTGGACAGGAACTACTGAAAAACTGTTTTTT
TRBV2,-,-,TRBJ1-1,CASIFRTALTEAFF,TGTGCCAGCATATTCCGTACGGCGTTGACTGAAGCTTTCTTT
TRBV5-4,-,-,TRBJ2-5,CASSFSRGQETQYF,TGTGCCAGCAGCTTTAGCAGGGGCCAAGAGACCCAGTACTTC
TRBV4-2,-,-,TRBJ2-5,CASSQDLPEETQYF,TGTGCCAGCAGCCAAGATTTGCCGGAGGAGACCCAGTACTTC
TRBV7-3,once,-,TRBJ2-3,CASSSGRRDTQYF,TGTGCCAGCAGCTCGGGTCGGAGGGATACGCAGTATTTT
TRBV29-1,-,-,TRBJ2-7,CSVVGKISYEQYF,TGCAGCGTTGTAGGGAAGATCTCCTACGAGCAGTACTTC
TRBV7-8,few,TRBD2,TRBJ2-7,CASSLPGRGSYEQYF,TGTGCCAGCAGCTTACCAGGGAGGGGCTCCTACGAGCAGTACTTC
TRBV9,few,-,TRBJ2-1,CASSAPTGRNEQFF,TGTGCCAGCAGCGCTCCGACAGGGAGGAATGAGCAGTTCTTC
TRBV5-1,few,TRBD1,TRBJ2-7,CASTDRGRAGDEQYF,TGCGCCAGCACTGACAGGGGTCGGGCAGGGGACGAGCAGTACTTC
TRBV4-1,few,-,TRBJ2-3,CASRRPGDTQYF,TGCGCCAGCAGGCGGCCGGGAGATACGCAGTATTTT
TRBV20-1,-,-,TRBJ1-1,CSARRGERAFF,TGCAGTGCCCGGCGGGGGGAGAGAGCTTTCTTT
TRBV7-2,few,-,TRBJ2-1,CASSLGQIYNEQFF,TGTGCCAGCAGCTTAGGGCAGATTTACAATGAGCAGTTCTTC
TRBV4-2,few,-,TRBJ2-5,CASSQEKRLAGETQYF,TGTGCCAGCAGCCAAGAGAAAAGGCTAGCAGGGGAGACCCAGTACTTC
TRBV30,-,-,TRBJ2-7,CAWSPAYEQYF,TGTGCCTGGAGTCCAGCCTACGAGCAGTACTTC